These T cell receptor beta chains were read from a single sample in a study of CD8 T cells in ankylosing spondylitis. TCRdb re-analysed the 5' RACE reads in MiXCR, keeping a single row per CDR3 protein. This sample has about 130,000 distinct CDR3 sequences, with about 6.5% found just once. Sequencing was performed on blood, either unsorted or a sorted T cell fraction (not recorded which). Source of these receptors: a male donor with ankylosing spondylitis or in good health (not recorded which). Both conserved end residues are part of each CDR3. D genes are given only for firm matches. Expanded clones are given a class, and other clones once, few, many or no size at all.

TRBV5-1	.	13	.	TRBJ2-7	TGCGCCAGCAGCTTTAACAGCCTCAACGAGCAGTACTTC	CASSFNSLNEQYF
TRBV20-1	many	16	TRBD2	TRBJ2-4	TGCAGTGCTACGCAGGTTACGGGACTAGCGGGATCCATTCAGTACTTC	CSATQVTGLAGSIQYF
TRBV12-3/TRBV12-4	many	15	.	TRBJ2-4	TGTGCCAGCAGTGTCCGGGACGGTTCCAAAAACATTCAGTACTTC	CASSVRDGSKNIQYF
TRBV5-1	few	15	.	TRBJ2-3	TGCGCCAGCAGCTTGTCGAGTCGCAAGGGAGATACGCAGTATTTT	CASSLSSRKGDTQYF
TRBV3-1	few	15	.	TRBJ2-5	TGTGCCAGCAGCCAATTACAGGGTATACAAGAGACCCAGTACTTC	CASSQLQGIQETQYF
TRBV5-1	many	17	.	TRBJ2-2	TGCGCCAGCAGCTTTGGGACCGGGACGCCGAACACCGGGGAGCTGTTTTTT	CASSFGTGTPNTGELFF
TRBV5-1	many	15	.	TRBJ2-1	TGCGCCAGCAGCTTGGTAGGTAAGGGGAACAATGAGCAGTTCTTC	CASSLVGKGNNEQFF
TRBV7-9	few	14	.	TRBJ1-1	TGTGCCAGCAGCCTGGGACGGCAGAACACTGAAGCTTTCTTT	CASSLGRQNTEAFF
TRBV7-9	many	16	.	TRBJ2-5	TGTGCCAGCAGCCCCACCCTAGACTATCCCCAAGAGACCCAGTACTTC	CASSPTLDYPQETQYF
TRBV5-1	many	15	.	TRBJ1-2	TGCGCCAGCAGCTTGCTCGCGGGTACTAACTATGGCTACACCTTC	CASSLLAGTNYGYTF
TRBV6-1	many	13	.	TRBJ1-3	TGTGCCAGCAGTCGGGGCTCTGGAAACACCATATATTTT	CASSRGSGNTIYF
TRBV2	few	15	.	TRBJ2-5	TGTGCCAGCAGTGAAAATTGGTCAGTCCAAGAGACCCAGTACTTC	CASSENWSVQETQYF
TRBV20-1	many	15	.	TRBJ2-3	TGCAGTGCTAGAGATAGAATAGAGGGTAGTTATCGGCAGTATTTT	CSARDRIEGSYRQYF
TRBV12-3/TRBV12-4	many	16	TRBD1	TRBJ1-1	TGTGCCAGCGATCATCCTGAGGGGGCCGGCTTGGCTGAAGCTTTCTTT	CASDHPEGAGLAEAFF
TRBV6-5	many	9	.	TRBJ1-2	TGTGCCAGCGACTATGGCTACACCTTC	CASDYGYTF
TRBV5-1	many	15	TRBD1	TRBJ2-1	TGCGCCAGCAGCTTGGAAGGGACAGGGGGCAATGAGCAGTTCTTC	CASSLEGTGGNEQFF
TRBV5-1	many	14	.	TRBJ1-6	TGCGCCAGCAGCTTGGGGCAGAATAATTCACCCCTCCACTTT	CASSLGQNNSPLHF